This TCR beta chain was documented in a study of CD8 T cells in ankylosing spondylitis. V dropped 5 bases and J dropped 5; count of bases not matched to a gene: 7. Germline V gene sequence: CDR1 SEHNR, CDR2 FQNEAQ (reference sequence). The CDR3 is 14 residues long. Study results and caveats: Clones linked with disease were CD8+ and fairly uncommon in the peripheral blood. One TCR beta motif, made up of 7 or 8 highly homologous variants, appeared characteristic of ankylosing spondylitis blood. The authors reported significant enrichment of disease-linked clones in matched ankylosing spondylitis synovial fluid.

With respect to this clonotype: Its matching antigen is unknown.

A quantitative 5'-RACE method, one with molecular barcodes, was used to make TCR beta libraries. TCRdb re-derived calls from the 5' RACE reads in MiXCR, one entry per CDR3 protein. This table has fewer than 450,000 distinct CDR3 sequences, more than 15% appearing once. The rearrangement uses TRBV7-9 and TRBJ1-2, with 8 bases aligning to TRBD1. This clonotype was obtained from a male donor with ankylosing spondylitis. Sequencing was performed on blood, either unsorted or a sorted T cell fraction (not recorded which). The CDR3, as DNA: TGTGCCAGCAGCAAGACAGGGGCGGGATATGGCTACACCTTC. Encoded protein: CASSKTGAGYGYTF.